What follows describes a single TCR beta chain. CDR3 length: 16 amino acids. Trimming removed 4 bases at V and 1 base at J, with 16 bases between. Germline V CDR1 and CDR2: MNHNS, SASEGT. How the authors handled the data: Amplifying reference gene primers gave estimates of nucleated cell counts. Clones were sequenced by immunoSEQ multiplex PCR, and TCRdb holds only the in-frame ones, with some missing. D and trimming come from the DNA, and the V and J calls and clone size come from that table. The repertoire includes a few hundred thousand clones, around 88% of them detected once, and roughly 6.9% sits in the top ten. The sample is drawn from a study of blood T cell repertoires in COVID-19. About the study: COVID-19 samples, acute and convalescent, were from the United States, Italy and Spain. The analysed material was cDNA or gDNA that came from T cells, B-cell-depleted T cells, or PBMCs.

This chain uses TRBV6-1 with TRBJ1-2; D remains ambiguous. The TCR sequence derives from a woman aged 25 to 45 who had recovered from COVID-19. The sequenced sample was peripheral blood. CDR3 in amino acids: CASSGAERAYNYGYTF. The DNA of the CDR3 is TGTGCCAGCAGTGGGGCTGAGAGGGCGTATAACTATGGCTACACCTTC.